Below, 7 T cell receptor beta chains from the same sample are listed, as sequenced in a study of Graves' ophthalmopathy and Graves' hyperthyroidism. From RNA, the CDR3 regions of TCR beta chains were amplified and sequenced. In the first round, RT-PCR was carried out with HTBI primers, and a multiplex PCR formed the second round. MiXCR, applied by TCRdb to the multiplex PCR reads, yields one record per CDR3 protein. The sample comprises hundreds of thousands of distinct CDR3 sequences, about 22% of which are singletons, and roughly 45% rests with the top ten. Material for sequencing was peripheral blood. The origin of the receptors is a woman aged 45-59 years with Graves' ophthalmopathy.

This clonotype has ten or more counts. The CDR3: CASSQGVAYTKTQYF. In DNA form, the CDR3 reads TGCGCCAGCAGCCAAGGCGTTGCTTATACGAAGACCCAGTACTTC. The V and J genes are TRBV4-1 and TRBJ2-5; D is ambiguous. The germline V gene encodes CDR1 MGHRA and CDR2 YSYEKL. Between the trimmed V and J ends, which lost 1 base and 6 bases, there was a span of 15 bases. The CDR3 runs 15 residues.

This clonotype was recorded at least ten times. The chain joins TRBV15 to TRBJ1-2; 7 positions agree with TRBD1. Germline CDR1 LNHNV, CDR2 YYDKDF (reference sequence). This CDR3 spans 13 amino acids. V was clipped by 4 bases and J by 10 bases; unmatched bases: 9. In DNA form, the CDR3 reads TGTGCCACCAGCATTTACCGGGACAGTGCCTACACCTTC. Translating gives CATSIYRDSAYTF.

This clonotype has a count of ten or more. The chain couples TRBV6-5 to TRBJ1-5; the D gene is possibly TRBD1 (6 bases). This CDR3 spans 12 amino acids. Trimming stripped 7 bases from V and 7 bases from J, with 11 bases between. Germline values: CDR1 MNHEY, CDR2 SVGAGI. The CDR3 sequence: CASKGGGQPQHF. CDR3 nucleotide sequence: TGTGCCAGCAAGGGGGGCGGCCAGCCCCAGCATTTT.

This clonotype was found many times. The chain links TRBV27 to TRBJ1-5; possible D gene TRBD1, 5 bases. The length of the CDR3 is 15 residues. V lost 6 bases and J 3 bases, leaving 15 bases between the germline ends. The germline CDR1 and CDR2 sequences are MNHEY and SMNVEV (reference sequence). Here the CDR3 DNA reads TGTGCCAGCAGGGGGGGAGACCTTTACAATCAGCCCCAGCATTTT. Its protein is CASRGGDLYNQPQHF.

A few counts support this clonotype. The chain is built from TRBV25-1 and TRBJ1-1; 9 positions match TRBD1. After removal of 7 bases from V and 11 bases from J, the junction contained 5 bases not matched to a gene. The CDR3 runs 11 residues. The germline CDR1 and CDR2 sequences are MGHDK and SYGVNS. CDR3 nucleotide sequence: TGTGCCAGCACGACAGGGGGTTCGGCTTTCTTT. This sequence encodes CASTTGGSAFF.

Worth noting for this clonotype: This may be a read error, as it is one base from a much larger clone. The V and J genes are TRBV27 and TRBJ1-1; D is ambiguous. The CDR3 runs to 14 residues. V was trimmed by 5 bases and J by 3 bases, leaving 13 bases between them. Germline CDR1 MNHEY, CDR2 SMNVEV (reference sequence). CDR3 in DNA: TGTGCCAGCAGTAACAAGGGTGGGTACACTGAAGCTTTCTTT. The encoded protein is CASSNKGGYTEAFF.

The genes are TRBV27 and TRBJ2-5, with 7 nucleotides matching TRBD1. The trim removed 6 bases at V and 5 bases at J, leaving 6 bases unmatched. Germline lookup yields CDR1 MNHEY and CDR2 SMNVEV (reference sequence). The CDR3 runs to 13 residues. The CDR3 is CASRETGVETQYF. The CDR3 DNA follows: TGTGCCAGCAGAGAAACAGGGGTGGAGACCCAGTACTTC.